Following are 23 T cell receptor beta chains from one sample sequenced in a study of identical twins (dated by TCRdb to about 2016). Library preparation used 5' RACE. TCRdb lists the instrument as Illumina HiSeq 2000. TCRdb reworked the public reads: Q25 trimming with fastp, MiXCR clone assembly, productive beta chains retained. Rows matching on CDR3 protein sequence are summarized as one entry with the most common DNA and genes. Counted in this sample were around 450,000 distinct CDR3 sequences; approximately 15% of them appeared once. The top ten hold around 0.57% of the sample. This sample was also put to use in a study of yellow fever vaccine responses in identical twins.

The specimen sequenced was CD4+ T cells sorted from blood. These receptors all stem from a woman in her late teens or twenties in good health.

This clonotype appeared a few times. The junction and the germline gene differ at one end; a read error may be behind it. The chain joins TRBV29-1 to TRBJ2-1; no clear D gene. Germline CDR1 and CDR2: SQVTM and ANQGSEA. The CDR3 length is 8 residues. The CDR3 coding sequence is TGCAGCGTTGAAGATTTTATCTTC. Translated, it gives CSVEDFIF.

There are many counts of this clonotype. This sequence joins TRBV12-3 or TRBV12-4 and TRBJ1-4, with D hard to call. V gave up 3 bases and J gave up 0 bases, with 8 bases separating them. CDR3 length equals 15 residues. This chain's CDR3 is CASSFSAATNEKLFF. The CDR3 DNA is TGTGCCAGCAGTTTTTCGGCCGCAACTAATGAAAAACTGTTTTTT.

This clonotype was detected many times. The chain is built from TRBV5-1 and TRBJ2-2, with D perhaps TRBD2 (6 bases). The CDR3 totals 15 residues. The V end lost 1 base, the J end lost 1 base, and 8 bases lay between the germline ends. Per germline, CDR1 SGHRS and CDR2 YFSETQ. The CDR3 sequence is CASSLLSGNTGELFF. The CDR3 DNA is TGCGCCAGCAGCTTGCTTAGCGGGAACACCGGGGAGCTGTTTTTT.

The chain uses TRBV5-1 and TRBJ2-1; D is perhaps TRBD1 or TRBD2 (5 bases each). Germline-derived CDR1 and CDR2 are SGHRS and YFSETQ. V lost 2 bases and J 4 bases, leaving 16 bases between the germline ends. The CDR3 extends over 16 amino acids. The CDR3 coding sequence is TGCGCCAGCAGCTTTACCCCGGGACGGAATTACAATGAGCAGTTCTTC. This codes for CASSFTPGRNYNEQFF. The full variable domain, its missing parts supplied by reference TRBV5-1 and TRBJ2-1, is KAGVTQTPRYLIKTRGQQVTLSCSPISGHRSVSWYQQTPGQGLQFLFEYFSETQRNKGNFPGRFSGRQFSNSRSEMNVSTLELGDSALYLCASSFTPGRNYNEQFFGPGTRLTVL.

This clonotype was counted between two and nine times. The chain is built from TRBV20-1 and TRBJ2-7; TRBD2 agrees at 11 bases. The CDR3 sequence is 14 residues long. Trimming cost V 4 bases and J 5 bases; bases outside gene matches: 7. Germline assignment: CDR1 DFQATT and CDR2 SNEGSKA (reference sequence). CDR3 sequence reads: CSATRLAGRNEQYF. The DNA of the CDR3 is TGCAGTGCTACTAGACTAGCGGGAAGAAACGAGCAGTACTTC.

The rearrangement links TRBV6-2 or TRBV6-3 to TRBJ2-7; perhaps TRBD2 as D (6 bases). The V gene's germline CDR1 is MNHEY and CDR2 SVGEGT. This CDR3 has 13 residues. V lost 11 bases and J lost 4, with 18 bases in between. The CDR3, as DNA: TGTGCCTCCCATCGGGGTGGAGGGTACGAGCAGTACTTC. Amino acid sequence: CASHRGGGYEQYF.

The chain employs TRBV18 and TRBJ1-5; D is unclear. This CDR3 spans 13 amino acids. From germline, CDR1 is KGHSH and CDR2 LQKENI. The germline V and J ends were trimmed by 3 bases and 7 bases, with 10 bases remaining between them. CDR3: CASSPNGGQPQHF. CDR3 in DNA: TGTGCCAGCTCACCTAACGGCGGGCAGCCCCAGCATTTT. Full variable domain (outside the CDR3, taken from reference TRBV18 and TRBJ1-5): NAGVMQNPRHLVRRRGQEARLRCSPMKGHSHVYWYRQLPEEGLKFMVYLQKENIIDESGMPKERFSAEFPKEGPSILRIQQVVRGDSAAYFCASSPNGGQPQHFGDGTRLSIL.

This clonotype was counted many times. V and J are TRBV6-5 and TRBJ2-1; D gene ambiguous. CDR1 and CDR2 (germline): MNHEY, SVGAGI. V was clipped by 8 bases and J by 5 bases, with 7 bases between them. The CDR3 has 11 residues. CDR3 bases: TGTGCCAGCCGACGGAACAATGAGCAGTTCTTC. It is translated as CASRRNNEQFF.

The chain carries TRBV7-2 and TRBJ2-3; D not resolved. The germline V gene encodes CDR1 SGHTA and CDR2 FQGNSA. The CDR3 sequence is 13 residues long. V lost 2 bases, J lost 5 bases, and 8 bases lay in between. The CDR3 DNA reads as TGTGCCAGCAGCTTAAGAATGGAAGATACGCAGTATTTT. This sequence encodes CASSLRMEDTQYF. Based on the CDR3 plus reference TRBV7-2 and TRBJ2-3, the full variable domain is GAGVSQSPSNKVTEKGKDVELRCDPISGHTALYWYRQSLGQGLEFLIYFQGNSAPDKSGLPSDRFSAERTGGSVSTLTIQRTQQEDSAVYLCASSLRMEDTQYFGPGTRLTVL.

The table lists this clonotype with many counts. The chain joins TRBV24-1 to TRBJ2-5; D gene uncertain. Trimming stripped 9 bases from V and 4 bases from J, with 8 bases between. Per germline, CDR1 KGHDR and CDR2 SFDVKD. The CDR3 length is 11 residues. CDR3 sequence reads: CATGYAETQYF. DNA of the CDR3: TGTGCCACCGGGTATGCAGAGACCCAGTACTTC.

This clonotype was seen more than once but under ten times. V is TRBV10-3 and J is TRBJ2-5; D is ambiguous. Germline CDR1 ENHRY, CDR2 SYGVKD. CDR3 length: 13 residues. V was pared by 4 bases and J by 2 bases, with 8 bases between. CDR3 DNA sequence: TGTGCCATCAGTGTAGGTCCGCAAGAGACCCAGTACTTC. Protein sequence: CAISVGPQETQYF.

This clonotype was observed at least ten times. CDR3: CASSLSIIGEKLFF. The CDR3 DNA is TGCGCCAGCAGCCTTAGTATCATAGGCGAAAAACTGTTTTTT. The chain has TRBV4-3 and TRBJ1-4; no definite D call. From germline, CDR1 is LGHNA and CDR2 YSLEER. This CDR3 contains 14 residues. V lost 4 bases and J lost 8, with 14 bases in between.

This clonotype came up many times. The chain employs TRBV28 and TRBJ2-3; TRBD2 matches 15 bases. With V trimmed by 7 bases and J by 4 bases, 6 bases remained unmatched. Germline CDR1 MDHEN, CDR2 SYDVKM. The CDR3 is made up of 16 amino acids. The DNA of the CDR3 is TGTGCCAGCAATCTTTGGACTAGCGGGAGGGCAGATACGCAGTATTTT. Translation gives CASNLWTSGRADTQYF. Drawing the rest from reference TRBV28 and TRBJ2-3, the complete variable domain is DVKVTQSSRYLVKRTGEKVFLECVQDMDHENMFWYRQDPGLGLRLIYFSYDVKMKEKGDIPEGYSVSREKKERFSLILESASTNQTSMYLCASNLWTSGRADTQYFGPGTRLTVL.

Worth noting for this clonotype: Germline and junction disagree at one end, which may indicate a read error. The chain carries TRBV14 and TRBJ2-1, with 11 bases identical to TRBD1. CDR1 and CDR2 from the germline V gene are SGHDN and FVKESK. The CDR3 contains 19 residues. The CDR3 loop reads CASSQDLKSWDRGNNKQFF. CDR3 sequence (DNA): TGTGCCAGCAGCCAAGATTTGAAATCATGGGACAGGGGGAACAATAAGCAGTTCTTC.

The chain couples TRBV3-1 to TRBJ2-3; D is unresolved. Trimming took 0 bases from V and 5 from J, leaving 12 bases between them. The CDR3 has 15 amino acids. The germline V gene encodes CDR1 LGHDT and CDR2 YNNKEL (reference sequence). Here the CDR3 reads CASSQDPLKIDTQYF. DNA for the CDR3: TGTGCCAGCAGCCAAGATCCCCTGAAAATAGATACGCAGTATTTT.

The J gene is TRBJ2-1, the V gene TRBV2; D gene ambiguous. The CDR3 loop spans 11 amino acids. Germline V gives CDR1 SNHLY, CDR2 FYNNEI. Trimming took off 4 bases at V and 9 bases at J, with 7 bases between the two ends. CDR3 coding DNA: TGTGCCAGCAGTGCGAGTACTGAGCAGTTCTTC. Residues: CASSASTEQFF. Looking up the rest from reference TRBV2 and TRBJ2-1 gives the full variable domain: EPEVTQTPSHQVTQMGQEVILRCVPISNHLYFYWYRQILGQKVEFLVSFYNNEISEKSEIFDDQFSVERPDGSNFTLKIRSTKLEDSAMYFCASSASTEQFFGPGTRLTVL.

The rearrangement joins TRBV18 to TRBJ2-7; D is unresolved. The germline gives CDR1 KGHSH, CDR2 LQKENI. CDR3 size: 16 residues. V was trimmed by 4 bases and J by 2 bases, leaving 18 bases between them. DNA for the CDR3: TGTGCCAGCTCACTCCCTATTGGCCCCGTGGCCTACGAGCAGTACTTC. This sequence encodes CASSLPIGPVAYEQYF.

This chain links TRBV7-9 with TRBJ2-7; possible D gene TRBD2, 6 bases. V was clipped by 5 bases and J by 5 bases, with 10 bases between them. The CDR3 is made up of 12 amino acids. Germline V CDR1 and CDR2: SEHNR, FQNEAQ (reference sequence). The DNA for the CDR3 is TGTGCCAGCAGCCGTCGGGGGAACGAGCAGTACTTC. Translation gives CASSRRGNEQYF.

This clonotype was counted between two and nine times. The J gene is TRBJ2-3, the V gene TRBV3-1; TRBD2 agrees at 10 bases. Germline V gives CDR1 LGHDT, CDR2 YNNKEL (reference sequence). The V segment lost 3 bases and the J segment 6 bases; nucleotides outside the gene matches: 9. The CDR3 has 16 amino acids. The CDR3 sequence is CASSHGPSGGRDTQYF. The CDR3 DNA reads TGTGCCAGCAGCCACGGGCCTAGCGGGGGTCGTGATACGCAGTATTTT.

This clonotype was detected a few times. The CDR3 region is CASSQEIGLAGVVAKNIQYF. The CDR3 coding sequence is TGCGCCAGCAGCCAAGAAATCGGACTAGCCGGAGTGGTGGCCAAAAACATTCAGTACTTC. The V gene is TRBV4-3, the J gene TRBJ2-4; TRBD2 agrees at 8 bases. CDR1 is LGHNA and CDR2 is YSLEER in the germline V gene. J lost 1 base, V lost 0 bases, and 14 bases had no gene match. This CDR3 is built from 20 residues.

The V gene is TRBV5-6, the J gene TRBJ2-3; D may correspond to TRBD1 or TRBD2 (6 bases each). Germline V gene sequence: CDR1 SGHDT, CDR2 YYEEEE. V was clipped by 3 bases and J by 8 bases, with 16 bases between them. The CDR3 has 14 amino acids. CDR3 residues: CASSSGGGAATQYF. In nucleotides, the CDR3 is TGTGCCAGCAGCTCCGGAGGGGGTGCGGCTACGCAGTATTTT.

CDR3 bases: TGTGCCAGCAGCTCCCCAGGGGACAGTGAAGCTTTCTTT. Its protein product is CASSSPGDSEAFF. The genes are TRBV7-9 and TRBJ1-1, with 7 bases matching TRBD1. V trimming: 4 bases; J trimming: 7 bases; junction bases outside the gene matches: 6. This CDR3 region has 13 residues. Germline CDR1 reads SEHNR; CDR2 reads FQNEAQ (reference sequence).

This clonotype was seen more than once but under ten times. The chain joins TRBV18 to TRBJ1-4; D ambiguous. CDR3 size: 14 residues. Trimming pared 5 bases from V and 7 bases from J, leaving 14 bases between. CDR1 is KGHSH, CDR2 LQKENI, per germline. CDR3 sequence (DNA): TGTGCCAGCTCATATCTTGGGCGGTTTGAAAAACTGTTTTTT. It is translated as CASSYLGRFEKLFF.